This entry lists 28 T cell receptor beta chains sequenced from one sample in a study of blood T cell repertoires in COVID-19. The assay was immunoSEQ multiplex PCR, and TCRdb's table has in-frame clones only and misses some. Of tens of thousands of clones listed, about 90% are singletons. Sequencing was carried out using peripheral blood. These receptor sequences come from a woman aged 70-85 years with acute or convalescent COVID-19.

The chain has TRBV27 and TRBJ2-7; TRBD2 matches 10 bases. The CDR3 is 14 residues long. With V trimmed by 6 bases and J by 4 bases, 6 bases remained unmatched. Germline V gene data show CDR1 as MNHEY and CDR2 as SMNVEV (reference sequence). This CDR3 is CASSVAGGGYEQYF. The CDR3 DNA is TGTGCCAGCAGCGTAGCGGGAGGAGGGTACGAGCAGTACTTC.

This chain links TRBV11-2 with TRBJ1-2; maybe TRBD1 (5 bases). Germline V CDR1 and CDR2: SGHAT, FQNNGV. Trimming took off 4 bases at V and 3 bases at J, with 15 bases between the two ends. The CDR3 is 15 residues long. CDR3 residues: CASSSPRGPDYGYTF. CDR3 nucleotide sequence: TGTGCCAGCAGCTCCCCGCGGGGCCCGGACTATGGCTACACCTTC.

The genes are TRBV28 and TRBJ2-2; D gene uncertain. Germline assignment: CDR1 MDHEN and CDR2 SYDVKM. The CDR3 extends over 16 amino acids. V lost 1 base and J lost 5, with 14 bases in between. CDR3 sequence: CASSLFFSSATGELFF. In DNA form, the CDR3 reads TGTGCCAGCAGTTTATTTTTTAGCTCAGCAACCGGGGAGCTGTTTTTT.

The chain recombines TRBV7-6 with TRBJ2-1; 7 bases match TRBD2. CDR3 length: 17 residues. Germline trimming cut 2 bases from V and 10 bases from J; bases unmatched to any gene: 17. Germline V gives CDR1 SGHVS, CDR2 FNYEAQ. CDR3 sequence (DNA): TGTGCCAGCAGCTTATTAGCCCTCGGGGGGTATAGGTCCGAGCAGTTCTTC. Its protein product is CASSLLALGGYRSEQFF.

The chain is built from TRBV28 and TRBJ2-7; 7 bases line up with TRBD2. CDR1 is MDHEN, CDR2 SYDVKM, per germline. Trimming took 5 bases from V and 4 from J; bases not matched to a gene: 8. This CDR3 has 14 amino acids. The CDR3 sequence: CASSLGQGGYEQYF. CDR3 DNA sequence: TGTGCCAGCAGTCTCGGCCAGGGAGGGTACGAGCAGTACTTC. The full variable domain, rest sourced from reference TRBV28 and TRBJ2-7, is DVKVTQSSRYLVKRTGEKVFLECVQDMDHENMFWYRQDPGLGLRLIYFSYDVKMKEKGDIPEGYSVSREKKERFSLILESASTNQTSMYLCASSLGQGGYEQYFGPGTRLTVT.

The J gene is TRBJ1-4, the V gene TRBV7-9; D is ambiguous. Germline V lookup: CDR1 SEHNR, CDR2 FQNEAQ (reference sequence). V was cut by 8 bases and J by 8 bases, with 15 bases left in between. This CDR3 contains 13 residues. The CDR3 here is CASAAGPWEKLFF. Here the CDR3 DNA reads TGTGCCAGCGCAGCAGGCCCCTGGGAAAAACTGTTTTTT.

The chain carries TRBV28 and TRBJ2-4; TRBD1 aligns across 11 bases. Germline V CDR1 and CDR2: MDHEN, SYDVKM. This CDR3 is built from 15 residues. Trimming at V came to 8 bases and at J to 6 bases, leaving 9 bases not matched to a gene. As DNA, the CDR3 is TGTGCCAGCCAACCAACAGGACAGGGGGCAAACATTCAGTACTTC. Protein sequence: CASQPTGQGANIQYF. The full variable domain, with the rest looked up from reference TRBV28 and TRBJ2-4, is DVKVTQSSRYLVKRTGEKVFLECVQDMDHENMFWYRQDPGLGLRLIYFSYDVKMKEKGDIPEGYSVSREKKERFSLILESASTNQTSMYLCASQPTGQGANIQYFGAGTRLSVL.

In this sample, this clone turned up once. The chain couples TRBV30 to TRBJ2-2; the D gene is possibly TRBD2 (6 bases). This CDR3 has 14 residues. Trimming took off 7 bases at V and 6 bases at J, with 18 bases between the two ends. Germline V gene sequence: CDR1 GTSNPN, CDR2 SVGIG (reference sequence). CDR3 loop: CASQTQGDSGELFF. As DNA, the CDR3 is TGTGCCTCTCAGACCCAAGGGGACTCCGGGGAGCTGTTTTTT.

This chain connects TRBV5-4 to TRBJ1-4, with 7 bases lining up with TRBD1. V lost 4 bases, J lost 6 bases, and 6 bases stayed unmatched. The CDR3 runs 14 residues. Per germline, CDR1 SGHNT and CDR2 YYREEE (reference sequence). CDR3 sequence (DNA): TGTGCCAGCAGCCCAAGAGGGGGCGATGAAAAACTGTTTTTT. Protein product: CASSPRGGDEKLFF.

The chain joins TRBV6-5 to TRBJ2-7; 8 bases are a match to TRBD1. This CDR3 is built from 10 residues. The V segment lost 10 bases and the J segment 8 bases; nucleotides outside the gene matches: 4. Germline V gene data show CDR1 as MNHEY and CDR2 as SVGAGI. CDR3 residues: CATGGGKQYF. The CDR3 nucleotides read TGTGCCACAGGGGGCGGAAAGCAGTACTTC.

This clone was picked up one time. The chain carries TRBV6-2 or TRBV6-3 and TRBJ2-3; 7 bases line up with TRBD1. The germline V gene encodes CDR1 MNHEY and CDR2 SVGEGT. V lost 0 bases to trimming and J lost 5 bases; unmatched junction nucleotides: 11. CDR3 length: 17 amino acids. The CDR3, as DNA: TGTGCCAGCAGTTACTCGTCTATGACAGGGACCGTAGATACGCAGTATTTT. Residues: CASSYSSMTGTVDTQYF.

The V and J genes are TRBV28 and TRBJ1-3, with D tentatively TRBD1 (5 bases). The V and J ends lost 3 bases and 8 bases respectively, with 11 bases between them. This CDR3 has 13 residues. Germline lookup yields CDR1 MDHEN and CDR2 SYDVKM. CDR3 bases: TGTGCCAGCAGTTTCGGGGGTAGCGACACCATATATTTT. Protein: CASSFGGSDTIYF.

The chain carries TRBV18 and TRBJ2-2, with 7 bases identical to TRBD2. Germline-derived CDR1 and CDR2 are KGHSH and LQKENI. CDR3 size: 16 residues. Trimming removed 1 base from V and 3 bases from J; junction bases left unmatched: 5. The chain's CDR3 is CASSPRGGRDTGELFF. For the CDR3, the DNA is TGTGCCAGCTCACCACGGGGCGGGAGAGACACCGGGGAGCTGTTTTTT.

This chain connects TRBV3-1 (or the pseudogene TRBV3-2) to TRBJ2-5, with 10 bases aligning to TRBD2. Germline V gives CDR1 LGHDT, CDR2 YNNKEL (reference sequence). CDR3 length equals 16 residues. The ends lost 3 bases at V and 5 bases at J; junction bases unmatched: 9. CDR3 loop: CASSQALAGVAETQYF. The CDR3 nucleotides read TGTGCCAGCAGCCAGGCCCTAGCGGGAGTTGCGGAGACCCAGTACTTC.

The rearrangement links TRBV28 to TRBJ2-2; 7 nucleotides match TRBD1. This CDR3 has 14 residues. V lost 4 bases to trimming and J lost 7 bases; unmatched junction nucleotides: 6. Per the germline V gene, CDR1 is MDHEN and CDR2 is SYDVKM. The CDR3 DNA reads TGTGCCAGCAGTTCTACAGGGGATCACGGGGAGCTGTTTTTT. Its protein product is CASSSTGDHGELFF. The full variable domain, completed using reference TRBV28 and TRBJ2-2, is DVKVTQSSRYLVKRTGEKVFLECVQDMDHENMFWYRQDPGLGLRLIYFSYDVKMKEKGDIPEGYSVSREKKERFSLILESASTNQTSMYLCASSSTGDHGELFFGEGSRLTVL.

J is TRBJ2-1 and V is TRBV19; TRBD2 might be the D (5 bases). Germline V gives CDR1 LNHDA, CDR2 SQIVND (reference sequence). The germline V and J ends were trimmed by 4 bases and 8 bases, with 12 bases remaining between them. The CDR3 has 13 amino acids. CDR3 in DNA: TGTGCCAGTAGTAGGGAACGGCGGGATGAGCAGTTCTTC. As protein: CASSRERRDEQFF.

This clone was recorded once. The gene calls are TRBV12-3 or TRBV12-4 and TRBJ1-1; 7 nucleotides line up with TRBD1. The CDR3 loop spans 12 amino acids. The ends lost 6 bases at V and 5 bases at J; junction bases unmatched: 3. The CDR3 DNA follows: TGTGCCAGCAGCCCGGACAGGACTGAAGCTTTCTTT. Translation gives CASSPDRTEAFF.

This chain uses TRBV19 with TRBJ2-7, with D possibly being TRBD1 (6 bases). The CDR3 runs 14 residues. Trimming took 3 bases from V and 3 from J, leaving 12 bases between them. CDR1 and CDR2 from the germline V gene are LNHDA and SQIVND (reference sequence). This CDR3 reads CASSMETGGYEQYF. Written as DNA, the CDR3 is TGTGCCAGTAGTATGGAGACAGGCGGCTACGAGCAGTACTTC. Using reference TRBV19 and TRBJ2-7 for the parts outside the CDR3, the full variable domain is DGGITQSPKYLFRKEGQNVTLSCEQNLNHDAMYWYRQDPGQGLRLIYYSQIVNDFQKGDIAEGYSVSREKKESFPLTVTSAQKNPTAFYLCASSMETGGYEQYFGPGTRLTVT.

This chain uses TRBV18 with TRBJ2-2; D is possibly TRBD2 (6 bases). The V and J ends lost 2 bases and 2 bases respectively, with 9 bases between them. This CDR3 is 15 amino acids long. In germline, CDR1 is KGHSH, CDR2 LQKENI. The CDR3 DNA reads TGTGCCAGCTCACCAACGGGGGTAAACACCGGGGAGCTGTTTTTT. This sequence encodes CASSPTGVNTGELFF.

The chain combines TRBV5-1 with TRBJ1-1; D gene ambiguous. The CDR3 runs to 14 residues. Trimming stripped 2 bases from V and 4 bases from J, with 12 bases between. Germline V gene sequence: CDR1 SGHRS, CDR2 YFSETQ. CDR3 loop: CASSLLDAGTEAFF. The CDR3 DNA is TGCGCCAGCAGCTTACTCGACGCGGGCACTGAAGCTTTCTTT. Looking up the rest from reference TRBV5-1 and TRBJ1-1 gives the full variable domain: KAGVTQTPRYLIKTRGQQVTLSCSPISGHRSVSWYQQTPGQGLQFLFEYFSETQRNKGNFPGRFSGRQFSNSRSEMNVSTLELGDSALYLCASSLLDAGTEAFFGQGTRLTVV.

This chain links TRBV19 with TRBJ1-2; 8 positions match TRBD1. The CDR3 length is 16 residues. V lost 2 bases and J lost 5; bases outside the gene matches: 10. From germline, CDR1 is LNHDA and CDR2 SQIVND (reference sequence). This CDR3 is CASSISPDRVAYGYTF. CDR3 DNA sequence: TGTGCCAGTAGTATATCCCCGGACAGGGTGGCGTATGGCTACACCTTC.

CDR3: CASSIRGFWATHEQYF. The CDR3, as DNA: TGTGCCAGTAGTATCCGGGGTTTTTGGGCAACTCACGAGCAGTACTTC. V gene TRBV19 combines with J gene TRBJ2-7, with D perhaps TRBD2 (5 bases). The ends were cut back, 3 bases at V and 5 bases at J, with 20 bases in the middle. Germline CDR1 reads LNHDA; CDR2 reads SQIVND (reference sequence). The length of the CDR3 is 16 residues.

The V gene is TRBV6-4, the J gene TRBJ2-2, with 7 positions matching TRBD2. The CDR3 has 15 amino acids. Losses at the gene ends were 3 bases for V and 4 bases for J; bases not matched to a gene: 5. Germline CDR1 is MRHNA and CDR2 is SNTAGT. CDR3 sequence reads: CASSDQAGVTGELFF. DNA for the CDR3: TGTGCCAGCAGTGATCAGGCGGGAGTCACCGGGGAGCTGTTTTTT.

This chain joins TRBV3-1 (or the pseudogene TRBV3-2) and TRBJ1-2; 9 nucleotides align to TRBD1. The ends lost 3 bases at V and 2 bases at J; junction bases unmatched: 1. Germline assignment: CDR1 LGHDT and CDR2 YNNKEL (reference sequence). The CDR3 sequence is 14 residues long. The CDR3 bases are TGTGCCAGCAGCCACGGACAGGGGAACTATGGCTACACCTTC. This encodes CASSHGQGNYGYTF.

This sequence joins TRBV9 and TRBJ2-1, with 7 bases lining up with TRBD1. Germline V gene data show CDR1 as SGDLS and CDR2 as YYNGEE. The CDR3 consists of 15 residues. V was clipped by 4 bases and J by 0 bases; unmatched bases: 4. The CDR3 sequence: CASSITGVSYNEQFF. In nucleotides, the CDR3 is TGTGCCAGCAGCATTACAGGGGTCTCCTACAATGAGCAGTTCTTC. Full variable domain (missing parts from reference TRBV9 and TRBJ2-1): DSGVTQTPKHLITATGQRVTLRCSPRSGDLSVYWYQQSLDQGLQFLIQYYNGEERAKGNILERFSAQQFPDLHSELNLSSLELGDSALYFCASSITGVSYNEQFFGPGTRLTVL.

The chain links TRBV18 to TRBJ1-1; weak D call: TRBD1 (6 bases). The germline V gene has CDR1 KGHSH and CDR2 LQKENI. CDR3 length: 18 amino acids. V gave up 1 base and J gave up 0 bases, with 18 bases separating them. The CDR3 sequence is CASSPRLKTGPMNTEAFF. DNA of the CDR3: TGTGCCAGCTCACCACGTCTGAAGACAGGACCCATGAACACTGAAGCTTTCTTT. The whole variable domain, filled in from reference TRBV18 and TRBJ1-1, reads NAGVMQNPRHLVRRRGQEARLRCSPMKGHSHVYWYRQLPEEGLKFMVYLQKENIIDESGMPKERFSAEFPKEGPSILRIQQVVRGDSAAYFCASSPRLKTGPMNTEAFFGQGTRLTVV.

Here the CDR3 DNA reads TGTGCCACTGGACTAGGACAAAGCACAGATACGCAGTATTTT. Amino acids: CATGLGQSTDTQYF. The chain has TRBV15 and TRBJ2-3; 7 bases are shared with TRBD2. V trimming: 9 bases; J trimming: 0 bases; junction bases outside the gene matches: 6. The CDR3 has 14 amino acids. CDR1 LNHNV and CDR2 YYDKDF come from the germline V gene (reference sequence).

This sequence joins TRBV29-1 and TRBJ2-7; 13 bases match TRBD2. The CDR3 consists of 17 residues. Germline CDR1 is SQVTM and CDR2 is ANQGSEA. V lost 4 bases to trimming and J lost 2 bases; unmatched junction nucleotides: 11. The CDR3 loop is CSVVPWSGTSGTYEQYF. The CDR3 DNA sequence: TGCAGCGTTGTACCTTGGTCCGGGACTAGCGGGACCTACGAGCAGTACTTC.